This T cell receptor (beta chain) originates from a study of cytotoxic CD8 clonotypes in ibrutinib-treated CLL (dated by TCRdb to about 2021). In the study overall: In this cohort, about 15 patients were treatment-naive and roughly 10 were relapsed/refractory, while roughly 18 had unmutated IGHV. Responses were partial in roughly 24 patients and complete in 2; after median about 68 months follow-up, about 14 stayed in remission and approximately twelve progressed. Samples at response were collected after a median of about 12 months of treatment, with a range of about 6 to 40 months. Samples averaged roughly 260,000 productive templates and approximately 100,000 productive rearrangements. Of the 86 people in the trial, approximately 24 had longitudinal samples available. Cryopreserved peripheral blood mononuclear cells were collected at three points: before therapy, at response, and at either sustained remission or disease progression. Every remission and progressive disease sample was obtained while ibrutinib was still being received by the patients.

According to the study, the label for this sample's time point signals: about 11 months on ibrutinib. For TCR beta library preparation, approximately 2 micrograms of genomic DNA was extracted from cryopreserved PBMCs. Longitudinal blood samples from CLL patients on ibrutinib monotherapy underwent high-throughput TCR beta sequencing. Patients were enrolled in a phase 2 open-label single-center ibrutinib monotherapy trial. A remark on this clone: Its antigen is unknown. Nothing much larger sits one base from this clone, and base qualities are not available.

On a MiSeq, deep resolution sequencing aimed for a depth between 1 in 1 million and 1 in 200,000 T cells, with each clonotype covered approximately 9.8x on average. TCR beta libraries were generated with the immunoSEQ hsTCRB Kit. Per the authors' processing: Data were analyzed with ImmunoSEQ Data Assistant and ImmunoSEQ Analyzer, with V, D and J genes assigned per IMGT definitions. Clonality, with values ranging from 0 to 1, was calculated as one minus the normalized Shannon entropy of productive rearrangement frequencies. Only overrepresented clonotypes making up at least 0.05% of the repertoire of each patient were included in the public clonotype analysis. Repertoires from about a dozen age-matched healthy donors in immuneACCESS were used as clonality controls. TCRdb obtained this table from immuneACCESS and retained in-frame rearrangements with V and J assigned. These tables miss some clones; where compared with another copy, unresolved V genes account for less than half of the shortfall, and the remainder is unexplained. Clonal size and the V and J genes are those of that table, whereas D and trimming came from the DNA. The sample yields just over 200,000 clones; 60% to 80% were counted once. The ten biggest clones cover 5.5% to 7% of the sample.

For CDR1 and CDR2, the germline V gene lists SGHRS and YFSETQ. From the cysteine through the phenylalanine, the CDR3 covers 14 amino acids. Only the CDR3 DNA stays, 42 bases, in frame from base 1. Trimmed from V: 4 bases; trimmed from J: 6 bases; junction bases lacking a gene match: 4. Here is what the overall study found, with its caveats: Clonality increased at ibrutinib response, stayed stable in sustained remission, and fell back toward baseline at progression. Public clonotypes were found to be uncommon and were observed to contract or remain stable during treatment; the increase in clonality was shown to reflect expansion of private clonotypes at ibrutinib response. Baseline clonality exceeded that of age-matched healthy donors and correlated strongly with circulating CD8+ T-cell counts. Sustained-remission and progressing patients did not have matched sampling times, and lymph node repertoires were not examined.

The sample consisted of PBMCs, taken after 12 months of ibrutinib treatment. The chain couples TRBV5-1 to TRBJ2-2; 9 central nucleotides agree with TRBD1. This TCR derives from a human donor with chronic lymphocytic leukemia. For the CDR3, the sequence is CASSGTGSPGELFF. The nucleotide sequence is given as TGCGCCAGCAGCGGGACAGGGAGCCCCGGGGAGCTGTTTTTT. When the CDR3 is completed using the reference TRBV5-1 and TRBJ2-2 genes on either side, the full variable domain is KAGVTQTPRYLIKTRGQQVTLSCSPISGHRSVSWYQQTPGQGLQFLFEYFSETQRNKGNFPGRFSGRQFSNSRSEMNVSTLELGDSALYLCASSGTGSPGELFFGEGSRLTVL.